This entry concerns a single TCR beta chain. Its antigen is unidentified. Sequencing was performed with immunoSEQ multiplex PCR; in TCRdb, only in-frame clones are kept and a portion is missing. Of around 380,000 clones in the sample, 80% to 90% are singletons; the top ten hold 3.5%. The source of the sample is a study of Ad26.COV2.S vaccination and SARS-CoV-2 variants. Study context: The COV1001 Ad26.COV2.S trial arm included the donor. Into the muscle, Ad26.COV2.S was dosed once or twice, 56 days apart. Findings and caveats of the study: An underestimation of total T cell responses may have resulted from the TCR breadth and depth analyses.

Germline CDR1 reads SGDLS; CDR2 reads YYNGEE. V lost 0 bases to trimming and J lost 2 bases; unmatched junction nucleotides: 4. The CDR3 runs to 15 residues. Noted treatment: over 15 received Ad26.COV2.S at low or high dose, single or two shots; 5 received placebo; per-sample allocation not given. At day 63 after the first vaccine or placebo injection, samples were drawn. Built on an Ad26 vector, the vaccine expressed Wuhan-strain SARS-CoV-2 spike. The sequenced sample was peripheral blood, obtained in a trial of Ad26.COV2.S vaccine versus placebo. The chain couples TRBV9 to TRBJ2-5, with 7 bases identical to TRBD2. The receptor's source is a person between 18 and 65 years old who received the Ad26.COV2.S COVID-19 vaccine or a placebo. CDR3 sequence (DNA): TGTGCCAGCAGCGTAGTTGCGGGGGAACAAGAGACCCAGTACTTC. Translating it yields CASSVVAGEQETQYF.